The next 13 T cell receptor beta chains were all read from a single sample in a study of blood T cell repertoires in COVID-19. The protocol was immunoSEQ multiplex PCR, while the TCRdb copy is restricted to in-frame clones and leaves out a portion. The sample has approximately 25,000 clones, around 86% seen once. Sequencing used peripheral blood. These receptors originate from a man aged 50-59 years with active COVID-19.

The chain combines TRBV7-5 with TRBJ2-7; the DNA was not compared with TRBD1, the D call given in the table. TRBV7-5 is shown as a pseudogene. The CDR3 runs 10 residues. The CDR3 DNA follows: TGTGCCAGAAAGGGGGTCGAGCAGTACGTC. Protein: CARKGVEQYV.

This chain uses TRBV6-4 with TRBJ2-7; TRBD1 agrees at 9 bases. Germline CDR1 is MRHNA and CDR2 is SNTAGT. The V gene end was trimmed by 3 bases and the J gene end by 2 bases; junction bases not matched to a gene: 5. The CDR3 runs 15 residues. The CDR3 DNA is TGTGCCAGCAGTGAAGAACAGGGGGCCCCCTACGAGCAGTACTTC. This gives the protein CASSEEQGAPYEQYF.

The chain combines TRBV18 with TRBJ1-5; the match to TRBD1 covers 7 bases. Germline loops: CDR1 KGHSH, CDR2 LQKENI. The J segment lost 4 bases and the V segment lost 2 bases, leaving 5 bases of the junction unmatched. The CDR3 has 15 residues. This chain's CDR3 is CASSPRQGINQPQHF. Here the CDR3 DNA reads TGTGCCAGCTCACCAAGACAGGGAATTAATCAGCCCCAGCATTTT.

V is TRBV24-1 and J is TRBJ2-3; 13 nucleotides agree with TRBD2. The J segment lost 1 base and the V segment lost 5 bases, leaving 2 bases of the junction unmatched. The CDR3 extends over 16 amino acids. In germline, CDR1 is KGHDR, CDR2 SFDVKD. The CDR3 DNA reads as TGTGCCACCAGTGGACTAGCGGGGGGACGCACAGATACGCAGTATTTT. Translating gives CATSGLAGGRTDTQYF.

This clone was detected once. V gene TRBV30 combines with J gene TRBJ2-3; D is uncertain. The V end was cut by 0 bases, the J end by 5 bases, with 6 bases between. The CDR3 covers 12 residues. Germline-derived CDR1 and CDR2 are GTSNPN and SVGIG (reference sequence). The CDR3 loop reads CAWSVRGDTQYF. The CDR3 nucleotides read TGTGCCTGGAGTGTACGCGGAGATACGCAGTATTTT. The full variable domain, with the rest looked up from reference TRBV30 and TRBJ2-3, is SQTIHQWPATLVQPVGSPLSLECTVEGTSNPNLYWYRQAAGRGLQLLFYSVGIGQISSEVPQNLSASRPQDRQFILSSKKLLLSDSGFYLCAWSVRGDTQYFGPGTRLTVL.

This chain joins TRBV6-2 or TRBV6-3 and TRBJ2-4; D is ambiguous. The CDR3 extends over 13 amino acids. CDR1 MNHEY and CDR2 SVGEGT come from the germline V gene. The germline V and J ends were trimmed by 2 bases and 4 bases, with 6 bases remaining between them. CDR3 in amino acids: CASSYAGKNIQYF. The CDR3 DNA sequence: TGTGCCAGCAGTTACGCCGGGAAAAACATTCAGTACTTC.

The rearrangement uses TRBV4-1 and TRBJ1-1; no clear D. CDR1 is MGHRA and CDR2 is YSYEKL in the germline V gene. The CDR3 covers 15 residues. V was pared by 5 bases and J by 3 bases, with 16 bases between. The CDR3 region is CASSVSRIWDTEAFF. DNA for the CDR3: TGCGCCAGCAGCGTGTCGAGGATATGGGACACTGAAGCTTTCTTT.

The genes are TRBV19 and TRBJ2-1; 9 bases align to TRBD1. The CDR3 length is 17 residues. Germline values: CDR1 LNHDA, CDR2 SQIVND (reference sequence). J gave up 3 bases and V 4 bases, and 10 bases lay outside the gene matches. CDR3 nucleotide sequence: TGTGCCAGTAGTACCGAATTACAGGGGGCGAACTACAATGAGCAGTTCTTC. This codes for CASSTELQGANYNEQFF.

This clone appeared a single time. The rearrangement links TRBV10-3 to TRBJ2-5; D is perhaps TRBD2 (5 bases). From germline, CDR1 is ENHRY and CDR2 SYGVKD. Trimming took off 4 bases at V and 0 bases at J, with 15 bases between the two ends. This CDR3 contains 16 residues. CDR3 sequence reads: CAISGDPSGYQETQYF. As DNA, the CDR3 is TGTGCCATCAGTGGTGACCCGTCGGGATACCAAGAGACCCAGTACTTC.

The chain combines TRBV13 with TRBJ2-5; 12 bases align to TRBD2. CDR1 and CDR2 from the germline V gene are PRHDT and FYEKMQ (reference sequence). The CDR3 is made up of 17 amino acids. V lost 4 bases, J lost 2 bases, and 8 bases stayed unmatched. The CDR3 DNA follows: TGTGCCAGCAGCTCGGGACTAGCGGGCGTCGTTCAAGAGACCCAGTACTTC. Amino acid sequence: CASSSGLAGVVQETQYF.

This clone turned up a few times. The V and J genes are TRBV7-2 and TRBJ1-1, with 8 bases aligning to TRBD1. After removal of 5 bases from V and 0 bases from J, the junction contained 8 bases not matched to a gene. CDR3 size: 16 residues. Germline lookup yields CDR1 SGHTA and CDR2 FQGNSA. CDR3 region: CASSTRTGLVNTEAFF. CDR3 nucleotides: TGTGCCAGCAGCACCCGGACAGGGTTGGTGAACACTGAAGCTTTCTTT.

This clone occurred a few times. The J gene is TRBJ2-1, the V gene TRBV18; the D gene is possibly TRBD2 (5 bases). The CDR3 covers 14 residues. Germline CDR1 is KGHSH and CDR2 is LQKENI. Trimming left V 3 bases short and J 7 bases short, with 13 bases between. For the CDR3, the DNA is TGTGCCAGCTCACCGGACGCCGGGAATAATGAGCAGTTCTTC. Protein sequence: CASSPDAGNNEQFF. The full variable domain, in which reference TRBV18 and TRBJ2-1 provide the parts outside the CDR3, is NAGVMQNPRHLVRRRGQEARLRCSPMKGHSHVYWYRQLPEEGLKFMVYLQKENIIDESGMPKERFSAEFPKEGPSILRIQQVVRGDSAAYFCASSPDAGNNEQFFGPGTRLTVL.

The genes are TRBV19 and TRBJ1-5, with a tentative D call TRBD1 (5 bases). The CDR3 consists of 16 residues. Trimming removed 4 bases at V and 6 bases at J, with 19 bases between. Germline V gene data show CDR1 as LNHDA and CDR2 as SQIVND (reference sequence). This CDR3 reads CASSSFGGGSGQPQHF. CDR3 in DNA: TGTGCCAGTAGTAGTTTCGGGGGTGGAAGTGGTCAGCCCCAGCATTTT.